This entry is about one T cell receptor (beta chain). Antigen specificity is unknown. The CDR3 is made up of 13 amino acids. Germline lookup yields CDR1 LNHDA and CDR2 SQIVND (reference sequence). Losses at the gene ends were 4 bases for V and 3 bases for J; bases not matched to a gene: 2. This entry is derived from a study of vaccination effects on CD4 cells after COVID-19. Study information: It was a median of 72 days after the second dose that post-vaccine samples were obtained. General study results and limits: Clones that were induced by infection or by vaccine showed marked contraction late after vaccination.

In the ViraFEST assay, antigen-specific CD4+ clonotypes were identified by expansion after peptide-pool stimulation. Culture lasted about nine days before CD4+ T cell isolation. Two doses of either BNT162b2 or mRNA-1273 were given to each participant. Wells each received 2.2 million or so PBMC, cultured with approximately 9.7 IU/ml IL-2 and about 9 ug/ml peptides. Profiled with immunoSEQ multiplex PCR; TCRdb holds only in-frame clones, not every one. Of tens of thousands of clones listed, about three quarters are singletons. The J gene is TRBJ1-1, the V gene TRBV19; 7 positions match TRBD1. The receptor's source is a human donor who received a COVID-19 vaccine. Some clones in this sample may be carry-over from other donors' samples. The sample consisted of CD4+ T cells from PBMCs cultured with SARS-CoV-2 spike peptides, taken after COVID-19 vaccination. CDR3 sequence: CASSRDRDTEAFF. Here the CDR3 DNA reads TGTGCCAGTAGTAGGGACAGAGACACTGAAGCTTTCTTT.